The sequence of this TCR beta chain was determined in a study of blood T cell repertoires in COVID-19. Study overall: Acute-phase and convalescent COVID-19 samples originated in the United States, Italy and Spain. The analysed material was cDNA or gDNA that came from T cells, B-cell-depleted T cells, or PBMCs.

After removal of 7 bases from V and 5 bases from J, the junction contained 15 bases not matched to a gene. This CDR3 is 16 amino acids long. Germline assignment: CDR1 LNHDA and CDR2 SQIVND (reference sequence). The protocol was immunoSEQ multiplex PCR, while the TCRdb copy is restricted to in-frame clones and leaves out a portion. The repertoire holds a few hundred thousand clones, with about four fifths as singletons. The TCR was taken from a man aged 25-45 years who had recovered from COVID-19. Sequencing input: peripheral blood. This chain links TRBV19 with TRBJ2-5; the match to TRBD2 covers 8 bases. CDR3 sequence reads: CASTGGAGGPQETQYF. In nucleotides, the CDR3 is TGTGCCAGTACCGGGGGGGCCGGGGGACCCCAGGAGACCCAGTACTTC.